These T cell receptor beta chains were read from a single sample in a study of T cell responses to AZD1222 COVID-19 vaccine. Profiling relied on immunoSEQ multiplex PCR, and the TCRdb table lists in-frame clones only, not all of them. In the table there are around 100,000 clones, around 87% of which are singletons. The source material was peripheral blood, sampled on day 0 of MenACWY control vaccination. Receptors were obtained from an adult in good health. Both conserved end residues are part of each CDR3. Fields, in order: V gene, D gene, J gene, clone size, CDR3 protein, CDR3 DNA. A D gene is named only where the DNA matches it firmly. Clone sizes are given selectively: once, few, many, or a class where the clone is expanded.

TRBV9	.	TRBJ1-5	.	CASSAVPMGQPQHF	TGTGCCAGCAGTGCCGTCCCTATGGGTCAGCCCCAGCATTTT
TRBV6-5	.	TRBJ2-2	.	CATEPGAYTGELFF	TGTGCCACCGAACCAGGGGCGTACACCGGGGAGCTGTTTTTT
TRBV19	TRBD1	TRBJ1-2	once	CASSYDRDGYGYTF	TGTGCCAGTAGTTACGACAGGGACGGCTATGGCTACACCTTC
TRBV6-5	.	TRBJ1-2	.	CASSYSTIYGYTF	TGTGCCAGCAGTTACTCGACGATCTATGGCTACACCTTC
TRBV28	.	TRBJ2-1	.	CASSPNRYNEQFF	TGTGCCAGCAGTCCTAACAGGTACAATGAGCAGTTCTTC
TRBV30	.	TRBJ1-1	once	CAWSVNRDTEAFF	TGTGCCTGGAGTGTAAACAGGGACACTGAAGCTTTCTTT
TRBV10-3	TRBD1	TRBJ1-2	.	CAISETGTGLESNYGYTF	TGTGCCATCAGTGAGACCGGGACAGGGCTCGAGTCTAACTATGGCTACACCTTC
TRBV28	.	TRBJ1-6	.	CASAGGTYYSPLHF	TGTGCCAGCGCCGGGGGGACGTATTATTCACCCCTCCACTTT
TRBV6-2/TRBV6-3	.	TRBJ1-4	.	CASSYSAGRIRMVANEKLFF	TGTGCCAGCAGTTACTCGGCGGGGCGTATTAGGATGGTGGCTAATGAAAAACTGTTTTTT
TRBV10-3	TRBD2	TRBJ2-1	.	CAIRRLAGVNEQFF	TGTGCCATCAGGAGACTAGCGGGAGTTAATGAGCAGTTCTTC
TRBV6-6	TRBD1	TRBJ1-2	.	CASSETGGGYTF	TGTGCCAGCAGTGAGACAGGGGGTGGCTACACCTTC
TRBV6-2/TRBV6-3	TRBD1	TRBJ1-5	.	CASSYKGQQNQPQHF	TGTGCCAGCAGTTACAAGGGACAGCAAAATCAGCCCCAGCATTTT
TRBV28	TRBD1	TRBJ1-2	.	CASRWGGGFGYGYTF	TGTGCCAGCAGGTGGGGAGGGGGCTTCGGCTATGGCTACACCTTC
TRBV12-3/TRBV12-4	.	TRBJ1-2	.	CASSLNYGYTF	TGTGCCAGCAGTCTAAACTATGGCTACACCTTC
TRBV28	TRBD2	TRBJ2-7	.	CASSFRIAGAYEQYF	TGTGCCAGCAGTTTCCGGATAGCGGGGGCCTACGAGCAGTACTTC
TRBV4-2	TRBD1	TRBJ2-1	.	CASSPGQGVGGEQFF	TGTGCCAGCAGCCCGGGACAGGGGGTAGGCGGTGAGCAGTTCTTC